Reported below is one TCR beta chain. Its antigen is unidentified. This specimen comes from a study of molecular identifiers for immune sequencing clone quantification. Study conclusions and caveats: Over 98% of effector molecules, yet under 1% of naive-cell molecules, were held by clones above 20 RNA copies. Clone sizes could be underestimated for highly expanded clones when identical TCR molecules share a barcode.

Previously published methods and listed TCR primers were used for the bulk TCR libraries. TCRdb re-called the PCR reads with MiXCR, one entry per CDR3 protein. The sample contains approximately 97,000 distinct CDR3 sequences, approximately 24% of which appear only once. Germline CDR1 SQVTM, CDR2 ANQGSEA. V lost 7 bases to trimming and J lost 2 bases; unmatched junction nucleotides: 4. The length of the CDR3 is 13 residues. The chain combines TRBV29-1 with TRBJ2-2; 7 nucleotides match TRBD1. The receptor was derived from a human donor in good health. Some libraries in this study had Jurkat cell RNA spiked in. The sequencing input was naive CD8+ T cells from blood, with Jurkat cell RNA spiked in. Subset reported: FACS-sorted CD8+CD4-CCR7+CD45RA+ naive T cells. The CDR3 DNA follows: TGCAGCGCAAGGGACAGCAACACCGGGGAGCTGTTTTTT. This encodes CSARDSNTGELFF.